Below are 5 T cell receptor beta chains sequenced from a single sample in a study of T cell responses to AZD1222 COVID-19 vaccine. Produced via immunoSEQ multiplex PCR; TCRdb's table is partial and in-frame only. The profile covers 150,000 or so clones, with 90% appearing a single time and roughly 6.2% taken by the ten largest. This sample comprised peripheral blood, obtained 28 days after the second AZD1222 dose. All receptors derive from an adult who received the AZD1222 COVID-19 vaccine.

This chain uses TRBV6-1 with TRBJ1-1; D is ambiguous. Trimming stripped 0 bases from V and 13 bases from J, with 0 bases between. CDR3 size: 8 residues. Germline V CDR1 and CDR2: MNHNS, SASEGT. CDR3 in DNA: TGTGCCAGCAGTGAAGCTTTCTTT. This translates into CASSEAFF.

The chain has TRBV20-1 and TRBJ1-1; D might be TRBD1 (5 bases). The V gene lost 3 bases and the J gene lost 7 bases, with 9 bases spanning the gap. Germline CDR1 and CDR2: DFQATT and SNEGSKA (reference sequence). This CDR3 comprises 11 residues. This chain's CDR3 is CSASQGYEAFF. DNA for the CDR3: TGCAGTGCTAGCCAGGGCTATGAAGCTTTCTTT.

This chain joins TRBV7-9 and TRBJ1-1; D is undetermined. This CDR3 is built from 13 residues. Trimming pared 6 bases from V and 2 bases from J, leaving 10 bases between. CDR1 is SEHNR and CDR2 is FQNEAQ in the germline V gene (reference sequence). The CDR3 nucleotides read TGTGCCAGCAGGGACGAGGAAAACACTGAAGCTTTCTTT. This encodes CASRDEENTEAFF.

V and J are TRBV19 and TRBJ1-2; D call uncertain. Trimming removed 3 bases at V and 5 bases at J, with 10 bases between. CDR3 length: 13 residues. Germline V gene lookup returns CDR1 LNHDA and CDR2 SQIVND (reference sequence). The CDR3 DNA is TGTGCCAGTAGTATCGGAATGTCTTATGGCTACACCTTC. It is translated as CASSIGMSYGYTF.

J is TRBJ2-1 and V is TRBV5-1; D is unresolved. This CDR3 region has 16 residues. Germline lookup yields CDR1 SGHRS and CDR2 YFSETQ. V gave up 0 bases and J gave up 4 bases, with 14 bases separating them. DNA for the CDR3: TGCGCCAGCAGCTTGGAAGGTCTTCCCATATACAATGAGCAGTTCTTC. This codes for CASSLEGLPIYNEQFF. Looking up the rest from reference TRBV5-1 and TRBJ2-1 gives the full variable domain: KAGVTQTPRYLIKTRGQQVTLSCSPISGHRSVSWYQQTPGQGLQFLFEYFSETQRNKGNFPGRFSGRQFSNSRSEMNVSTLELGDSALYLCASSLEGLPIYNEQFFGPGTRLTVL.